The 6 T cell receptor beta chains below all came from one sample that was sequenced in a study of identical twins. TCRdb analysed the 5' RACE reads with MiXCR anew, one entry per CDR3 protein. The table shows approximately 690,000 distinct CDR3 sequences, with less than 7% occurring only once. The source material was naive T cells sorted from blood. All receptors come from a young man in good health.

This clonotype was counted many times. The chain carries TRBV18 and TRBJ1-1, with TRBD1 as a possible D gene (5 bases). Germline V lookup: CDR1 KGHSH, CDR2 LQKENI. With 3 bases removed from V and 3 bases from J, the gap between germline ends came to 11 bases. This CDR3 has 14 amino acids. The CDR3 here is CASSPFQGDTEAFF. In nucleotides, the CDR3 is TGTGCCAGCTCACCGTTCCAGGGCGACACTGAAGCTTTCTTT.

The chain has TRBV16 and TRBJ1-2; D might be TRBD1 (5 bases). Germline assignment: CDR1 KGHSY and CDR2 FQNENV. Trimming stripped 5 bases from V and 4 bases from J, with 17 bases between. The CDR3 consists of 15 residues. CDR3 DNA sequence: TGTGCCAGCAGCACTCAACAAGGGACGGGCTATGGCTACACCTTC. Protein product: CASSTQQGTGYGYTF.

This clonotype was seen many times. CDR3 amino acids: CASTSDLSSGANVLTF. CDR3 nucleotides: TGTGCCAGCACCTCCGATCTTAGCTCTGGGGCCAACGTCCTGACTTTC. V and J are TRBV11-2 and TRBJ2-6; D not resolved. V was cut by 7 bases and J by 0 bases, with 13 bases left in between. The CDR3 runs to 16 residues. CDR1 is SGHAT, CDR2 FQNNGV, per germline.

This clonotype was counted between two and nine times. Written as DNA, the CDR3 is TGCAGTGCTAGAGTGACTAGTGCGACCCAGTACTTC. Residues: CSARVTSATQYF. V and J are TRBV20-1 and TRBJ2-5; the D gene is possibly TRBD2 (6 bases). V lost 1 base, J lost 7 bases, and 10 bases lay in between. This CDR3 region has 12 residues. Germline values: CDR1 DFQATT, CDR2 SNEGSKA (reference sequence).

The chain links TRBV5-1 to TRBJ2-4, with 16 bases aligning to TRBD2. This CDR3 has 18 residues. In germline, CDR1 is SGHRS, CDR2 YFSETQ. V was pared by 7 bases and J by 5 bases, with 12 bases of the junction left unmatched. CDR3: CASSAGTSGRAGQNIQYF. The CDR3 nucleotides are TGCGCCAGCTCCGCCGGGACTAGCGGGAGGGCCGGTCAAAACATTCAGTACTTC.

V gene TRBV10-3 combines with J gene TRBJ2-3; D gene ambiguous. The germline V gene encodes CDR1 ENHRY and CDR2 SYGVKD. The CDR3 sequence is 16 residues long. With 8 bases removed from V and 0 bases from J, the gap between germline ends came to 18 bases. The CDR3 coding sequence is TGTGCCATCTCTATATCGGACGCCCAAAGCACAGATACGCAGTATTTT. Encoded protein: CAISISDAQSTDTQYF.